These 10 T cell receptor beta chains came from one sample sequenced in a study of T cell repertoires in cytomegalovirus infection. TCRdb processed the reads anew with MiXCR; each CDR3 protein has one entry. This sample yields approximately 700,000 distinct CDR3 sequences, of which roughly a third are seen a single time; about 2.8% belongs to the top ten. Sequencing input: PBMCs. The source of these receptors is a human donor in good health (CMV status not recorded). Some clones in this sample may be carry-over from other donors' samples.

The chain joins TRBV7-9 to TRBJ2-7; 10 positions match TRBD1. CDR3 length: 15 amino acids. Per germline, CDR1 SEHNR and CDR2 FQNEAQ (reference sequence). V was clipped by 5 bases and J by 0 bases; unmatched bases: 4. CDR3 region: CASSGTGVSSYEQYF. DNA of the CDR3: TGTGCCAGCAGCGGGACAGGGGTTAGCTCCTACGAGCAGTACTTC.

Remarks on this clonotype: Relative to the germline gene, one junction end is altered; a read error may explain this. This sequence joins TRBV28 and TRBJ2-7; D may match TRBD1 or TRBD2 (5 bases each). CDR1 and CDR2 (germline): MDHEN, SYDVKM. The CDR3 covers 12 residues. The CDR3 nucleotides are TGTGACAGCAGTTCGGGGCTCCACGAGCAGTACTTC. As protein: CDSSSGLHEQYF.

The chain carries TRBV28 and TRBJ2-2; 10 bases are shared with TRBD1. The CDR3 is made up of 14 amino acids. V dropped 4 bases and J dropped 4; count of bases not matched to a gene: 0. Germline V gives CDR1 MDHEN, CDR2 SYDVKM. CDR3 sequence (DNA): TGTGCCAGCAGTTGGACAGGGGGCACCGGGGAGCTGTTTTTT. This translates into CASSWTGGTGELFF.

The V and J genes are TRBV29-1 and TRBJ2-1, with no clear D. Germline V gene lookup returns CDR1 SQVTM and CDR2 ANQGSEA. The CDR3 runs to 13 residues. Trimming removed 7 bases at V and 3 bases at J, with 13 bases between. In DNA, the CDR3 is TGCAGCGCATCAGGCGCTAGCTACAATGAGCAGTTCTTC. Translated: CSASGASYNEQFF.

About this clonotype itself: One base away lies a much larger clone, so this may be a sequencing read error. The rearrangement links TRBV7-2 to TRBJ1-1; D is unclear. The CDR3 has 13 residues. Looked up from germline, CDR1 is SGHTA and CDR2 is FQGNSA. Written as DNA, the CDR3 is TGTGCCAGAAGCTTTTCTGGCAGGACTGAAGCTTTCTTT. It translates to CARSFSGRTEAFF.

This chain joins TRBV6-2 or TRBV6-3 and TRBJ2-7, with a possible D match to TRBD1 (6 bases). In germline, CDR1 is MNHEY, CDR2 SVGEGT. The CDR3 loop spans 14 amino acids. Trimming left V 7 bases short and J 5 bases short, with 18 bases between. As DNA, the CDR3 is TGTGCCAGCACCCCGGTGGGGGCATCCAACGAGCAGTACTTC. Translating gives CASTPVGASNEQYF.

The chain is built from TRBV10-3 and TRBJ1-6, with TRBD1 identical over 9 bases. The CDR3 has 17 amino acids. V shed 4 bases, J shed 0 bases, and the junction held 4 bases outside the gene matches. Germline CDR1 is ENHRY and CDR2 is SYGVKD. CDR3 bases: TGTGCCATCAGTGCGGACAGGGGAGTCTCCTATAATTCACCCCTCCACTTT. Encoded protein: CAISADRGVSYNSPLHF.

The J gene is TRBJ1-2, the V gene TRBV5-6; D perhaps matches TRBD1 (6 bases). This CDR3 has 13 residues. Germline lookup yields CDR1 SGHDT and CDR2 YYEEEE. The V end lost 3 bases, the J end lost 7 bases, and 13 bases lay between the germline ends. The CDR3 region has the DNA TGTGCCAGCAGCTACTACAGGGTGCCTGGCTACACCTTC. The encoded protein is CASSYYRVPGYTF.

CDR3 sequence reads: CASSFGGGDQPQHF. The DNA for the CDR3 is TGTGCCAGCAGTTTTGGAGGAGGAGATCAGCCCCAGCATTTT. The V call is TRBV28, the J call TRBJ1-5; D is uncertain. V dropped 3 bases and J dropped 5 bases, with 11 bases sitting between them. This CDR3 region has 14 residues. CDR1 and CDR2 from the germline V gene are MDHEN and SYDVKM.

V is TRBV12-3 or TRBV12-4 and J is TRBJ1-6, with no clear D. The CDR3 sequence is 14 residues long. The germline V and J ends were trimmed by 6 bases and 5 bases, with 11 bases remaining between them. The CDR3 loop is CASRSGEDNSPLHF. CDR3 nucleotide sequence: TGTGCCAGCAGATCCGGGGAGGATAATTCACCCCTCCACTTT.